This entry features one TCR beta chain sequence. Its antigen is unidentified. TCRdb re-analysed the RT-PCR reads in MiXCR, keeping a single row per CDR3 protein. The sample includes roughly 18,000 distinct CDR3 sequences, roughly 60% of them seen just once. This sample is drawn from a study of yellow fever vaccine responses in identical twins. Findings of the study overall: The T cell response to vaccination in identical twins was reportedly partly convergent and partly personalized.

Germline CDR1 reads LGHNA; CDR2 reads YNFKEQ. There are 13 residues in the CDR3. The ends were cut back, 0 bases at V and 10 bases at J, with 7 bases in the middle. The source of this sequence is a young woman who received the yellow fever vaccine. The sequencing used T cells from blood (PBMCs), unsorted or a sorted subset (not recorded which), collected before or after yellow fever vaccination (not recorded which). The chain joins TRBV4-2 to TRBJ1-6; D might be TRBD1 (5 bases). CDR3 protein: CASSQEGQSPLHF. In DNA form, the CDR3 reads TGTGCCAGCAGCCAAGAGGGGCAATCACCCCTCCACTTT.